The TCR beta chain under discussion was sequenced for a study of T cells in Graves' hyperthyroidism and ophthalmopathy. Study-wide findings and caveats: Also found in blood were most expanded thyroid clonotypes above 0.001.

The ends lost 5 bases at V and 6 bases at J; junction bases unmatched: 14. The CDR3 runs to 15 residues. Germline CDR1 and CDR2: SQVTM and ANQGSEA. RNA transcripts yielded amplified TCR beta CDR3 regions. The HTBI set primed first-round TCR CDR3 RT-PCR. TCRdb fed the multiplex PCR reads into MiXCR, producing one record per CDR3 protein. This sample has 300,000 to 500,000 distinct CDR3 sequences; more than 12% occur once, and the top ten carry approximately 27%. Note on this clonotype: Its antigen remains unknown.

Subjects with ophthalmopathy showed a Clinical Activity Score no lower than 3, a NOSPECS grade no lower than 4, and a duration shorter than 3 months. Exclusions: uncontrolled infection, other autoimmune disease, pregnancy, lactation. Sequencing was carried out using blood. The source of this sequence is a man aged 45 to 65 with Graves' ophthalmopathy. The rearrangement links TRBV29-1 to TRBJ1-1; 8 nucleotides line up with TRBD1. This CDR3 is CSVTGAGQVGAEAFF. The CDR3 nucleotides read TGCAGCGTTACGGGGGCGGGACAGGTAGGCGCTGAAGCTTTCTTT.